This passage covers 10 T cell receptor beta chains from one sample sequenced in a study of blood T cells in healthy people across ages. A second PCR, run for roughly 7 to 12 cycles, used a sample-barcoded 5' primer plus a J-beta primer mix. Using its own MiXCR run on the 5' RACE reads, TCRdb lists one record per CDR3 protein. The sample carries over 1,500,000 distinct CDR3 sequences, 30% to 40% recorded once. What was sequenced was blood. The source of these receptors is a human donor in good health.

This clonotype has only a few counts. V is TRBV27 and J is TRBJ2-5; D is unresolved. Germline V CDR1 and CDR2: MNHEY, SMNVEV (reference sequence). Between the trimmed V and J ends, which lost 0 bases and 11 bases, there was a span of 13 bases. The CDR3 totals 13 residues. In DNA form, the CDR3 reads TGTGCCAGCAGTTTATCGGGATGGAAGGAGCAGTACTTC. Translating it yields CASSLSGWKEQYF.

The chain combines TRBV30 with TRBJ2-1; 11 nucleotides agree with TRBD2. CDR1 and CDR2 from the germline V gene are GTSNPN and SVGIG (reference sequence). The CDR3 loop spans 14 amino acids. V was pared by 3 bases and J by 9 bases, with 7 bases of the junction left unmatched. CDR3 nucleotides: TGTGCCTGGAGGGGACTAGCGGCGGGTGGTGAGCAGTTCTTC. Protein product: CAWRGLAAGGEQFF.

There are a few counts of this clonotype. The CDR3 is CSARAGGYSYEQYF. Here the CDR3 DNA reads TGCAGTGCTAGAGCGGGGGGGTACTCCTACGAGCAGTACTTC. This rearrangement joins TRBV20-1 to TRBJ2-7; 8 bases are a match to TRBD2. CDR1 and CDR2 (germline): DFQATT, SNEGSKA (reference sequence). This CDR3 is built from 14 residues. V shed 1 base and J 0 bases; nucleotides not matched to a gene: 2.

The CDR3 sequence is CSAGPNRGLDYGYTF. CDR3 DNA sequence: TGCAGTGCTGGCCCCAACAGGGGGCTAGACTATGGCTACACCTTC. The gene calls are TRBV20-1 and TRBJ1-2; 9 bases line up with TRBD1. J lost 3 bases, V lost 5 bases, and 10 bases had no gene match. CDR3 length: 15 residues. CDR1 and CDR2 from the germline V gene are DFQATT and SNEGSKA (reference sequence).

This sequence joins TRBV27 and TRBJ2-3, with a tentative D call TRBD2 (6 bases). V was cut by 3 bases and J by 5 bases, with 21 bases left in between. This CDR3 is built from 17 residues. Per germline, CDR1 MNHEY and CDR2 SMNVEV (reference sequence). The CDR3 here is CASSFALYGSGGDTQYF. The CDR3 DNA reads as TGTGCCAGCAGTTTCGCCCTTTACGGGTCCGGGGGAGATACGCAGTATTTT.

The chain links TRBV20-1 to TRBJ2-1; 12 bases fit TRBD2. Per the germline V gene, CDR1 is DFQATT and CDR2 is SNEGSKA (reference sequence). The CDR3 extends over 14 amino acids. V gave up 4 bases and J gave up 5 bases; unmatched junction bases: 3. The CDR3 loop is CSAIRLAGDNEQFF. The CDR3 DNA reads as TGCAGTGCTATTCGACTAGCGGGAGACAATGAGCAGTTCTTC.

The chain couples TRBV5-4 to TRBJ1-1; no definite D call. V was pared by 0 bases and J by 4 bases, with 13 bases between. Germline-derived CDR1 and CDR2 are SGHNT and YYREEE (reference sequence). The CDR3 length is 15 residues. The DNA for the CDR3 is TGTGCCAGCAGCTTGGGGCCCGAGTTGGTCACTGAAGCTTTCTTT. Encoded protein: CASSLGPELVTEAFF.

This clonotype was observed a handful of times. The chain has TRBV6-5 and TRBJ2-7; D gene unclear. Looked up from germline, CDR1 is MNHEY and CDR2 is SVGAGI. Trimming stripped 3 bases from V and 2 bases from J, with 11 bases between. The CDR3 runs 14 residues. The CDR3 DNA sequence: TGTGCCAGCAGTTATGGTCCAGAAGCCTACGAGCAGTACTTC. Translating gives CASSYGPEAYEQYF.

V is TRBV5-1 and J is TRBJ1-2; D perhaps matches TRBD1 (6 bases). CDR1 SGHRS and CDR2 YFSETQ come from the germline V gene. The CDR3 is made up of 14 amino acids. V gave up 4 bases and J gave up 3 bases, with 13 bases separating them. DNA of the CDR3: TGCGCCAGCAGCACCACGGCAGGGGACTATGGCTACACCTTC. Its protein product is CASSTTAGDYGYTF. Full variable domain (missing parts from reference TRBV5-1 and TRBJ1-2): KAGVTQTPRYLIKTRGQQVTLSCSPISGHRSVSWYQQTPGQGLQFLFEYFSETQRNKGNFPGRFSGRQFSNSRSEMNVSTLELGDSALYLCASSTTAGDYGYTFGSGTRLTVV.

J is TRBJ1-1 and V is TRBV30; tentative D call: TRBD1 (5 bases). V was shortened by 4 bases and J by 4 bases, with 10 bases between the two germline ends. The CDR3 consists of 12 residues. Germline assignment: CDR1 GTSNPN and CDR2 SVGIG (reference sequence). For the CDR3, the DNA is TGTGCCTGGAACCAGGGACCCACTGAAGCTTTCTTT. Translating gives CAWNQGPTEAFF.